This TCR beta chain was recovered during a study of T cell repertoires in cytomegalovirus infection. TCRdb re-called the reads through MiXCR, storing one row per CDR3 protein. This table holds about 920,000 distinct CDR3 sequences, 30% to 40% found once. This CDR3 is built from 14 residues. Trimming pared 7 bases from V and 3 bases from J, leaving 12 bases between. On this clonotype: As yet, its antigen is unknown.

V and J are TRBV12-3 or TRBV12-4 and TRBJ2-2, with no clear D. This clonotype was obtained from a human donor in good health (CMV status not recorded). Some clones in this sample may be carry-over from other donors' samples. The sequencing here drew on cultured CD8+ T cells from PBMCs, taken from culture after CMV antigen stimulation. CDR3 region: CASNLGPYTGELFF. In DNA, the CDR3 is TGTGCCAGCAATTTGGGCCCGTACACCGGGGAGCTGTTTTTT.